This passage covers 31 T cell receptor beta chains from one sample sequenced in a study of identical twins. TCRdb independently ran MiXCR on the 5' RACE reads; one entry per CDR3 protein. The data contain approximately 410,000 distinct CDR3 sequences, about 18% of them singletons. The specimen sequenced was naive T cells sorted from blood. The receptors come from a man aged 45-60 years in good health.

This clonotype was counted between two and nine times. The gene calls are TRBV5-8 and TRBJ2-5; the D is unclear. Germline CDR1 and CDR2: SGHTS and YDEGEE. Trimming stripped 1 base from V and 3 bases from J, with 10 bases between. The CDR3 runs 14 residues. The CDR3 sequence: CASSLLVPEETQYF. CDR3 DNA sequence: TGTGCCAGCAGCTTGTTGGTCCCCGAAGAGACCCAGTACTTC.

In its sample, this clonotype was seen a few times. The chain recombines TRBV10-1 with TRBJ2-3; 8 bases match TRBD2. CDR1 is WNHNN, CDR2 SYGVQD, per germline (reference sequence). The CDR3 sequence is 15 residues long. Trimming cost V 1 base and J 4 bases; bases outside gene matches: 4. In DNA, the CDR3 is TGCGCCAGCAGTGAGTGGTCAGCGGGGGCAGATACGCAGTATTTT. The encoded protein is CASSEWSAGADTQYF.

The J gene is TRBJ1-1, the V gene TRBV4-3; D remains unclear. The V gene lost 4 bases and the J gene lost 1 base, with 13 bases spanning the gap. CDR1 LGHNA and CDR2 YSLEER come from the germline V gene. The CDR3 is 15 residues long. CDR3 DNA sequence: TGCGCCAGCAGCCCCGGACGGTGGGCGAACACTGAAGCTTTCTTT. Amino acids: CASSPGRWANTEAFF.

The V and J genes are TRBV28 and TRBJ2-5; 7 nucleotides match TRBD2. CDR3 length equals 16 residues. J was trimmed by 10 bases and V by 6 bases; bases with no gene match: 20. Germline V gene sequence: CDR1 MDHEN, CDR2 SYDVKM. The CDR3 DNA is TGTGCCAGCAGCTTTGGACGGGAGGAATTTACAACGGACCAGTACTTC. Encoded protein: CASSFGREEFTTDQYF.

This clonotype was observed a handful of times. The chain uses TRBV6-2 or TRBV6-3 and TRBJ2-7; no firm D call. V was shortened by 5 bases and J by 6 bases, with 17 bases between the two germline ends. Germline lookup yields CDR1 MNHEY and CDR2 SVGEGT. The CDR3 covers 14 residues. CDR3 sequence: CASSPSASTGEQYF. Written as DNA, the CDR3 is TGTGCCAGCAGTCCCTCGGCCAGTACGGGCGAGCAGTACTTC.

The chain has TRBV5-1 and TRBJ2-7; 7 nucleotides match TRBD1. J lost 9 bases, V lost 0 bases, and 9 bases had no gene match. This CDR3 has 14 residues. Germline CDR1 SGHRS, CDR2 YFSETQ. The CDR3 spells CASSLADTGVAQYF. The CDR3 DNA follows: TGCGCCAGCAGCTTGGCTGATACAGGGGTAGCGCAGTACTTC.

The CDR3 spells CSAGQGGVNTEAFF. The CDR3 DNA reads TGCAGTGCTGGCCAGGGAGGGGTGAACACTGAAGCTTTCTTT. This sequence joins TRBV20-1 and TRBJ1-1, with D perhaps matching TRBD1 (5 bases). The CDR3 is made up of 14 amino acids. V shed 5 bases and J shed 0 bases, with 13 bases lying between them. Looked up from germline, CDR1 is DFQATT and CDR2 is SNEGSKA (reference sequence).

This clonotype was counted ten times or more. The chain couples TRBV11-1 to TRBJ2-2, with 12 bases that match TRBD2. Trimming removed 4 bases from V and 3 bases from J; junction bases left unmatched: 9. Germline loops: CDR1 SGHAT, CDR2 FQDESV (reference sequence). The CDR3 extends over 18 amino acids. CDR3 loop: CASSSPRTSGEYTGELFF. The DNA of the CDR3 is TGTGCCAGCAGCTCCCCCCGGACTAGCGGGGAGTACACCGGGGAGCTGTTTTTT.

Here the CDR3 DNA reads TGTGCCAGCAGCCGTGCGGTATCTGAGGCCTACGAGCAGTACTTC. It is translated as CASSRAVSEAYEQYF. The genes are TRBV7-2 and TRBJ2-7; D remains unclear. This CDR3 contains 15 residues. The germline V gene encodes CDR1 SGHTA and CDR2 FQGNSA. Trimming took off 5 bases at V and 2 bases at J, with 16 bases between the two ends.

The chain has TRBV20-1 and TRBJ1-4; D is unclear. The CDR3 contains 14 residues. Germline CDR1 DFQATT, CDR2 SNEGSKA (reference sequence). V was pared by 3 bases and J by 2 bases, with 10 bases between. CDR3 amino acids: CSARKIATNEKLFF. CDR3 DNA: TGCAGTGCTAGGAAGATTGCGACTAATGAAAAACTGTTTTTT.

The chain uses TRBV11-2 and TRBJ1-3; 9 nucleotides agree with TRBD1. The CDR3 covers 20 residues. CDR1 is SGHAT and CDR2 is FQNNGV in the germline V gene. V trimming: 5 bases; J trimming: 5 bases; junction bases outside the gene matches: 22. In DNA, the CDR3 is TGTGCCAGCAGCGGTCCGGGACAGGGCATCCTCGCCCCTTATCGAAACACCATATATTTT. The encoded protein is CASSGPGQGILAPYRNTIYF.

The chain combines TRBV11-2 with TRBJ1-1; 8 bases are shared with TRBD1. Per germline, CDR1 SGHAT and CDR2 FQNNGV. The CDR3 is 15 residues long. V trimming: 5 bases; J trimming: 5 bases; junction bases outside the gene matches: 10. The CDR3: CASSLVGQGLTEAFF. The CDR3 DNA reads TGTGCCAGCAGCCTCGTTGGACAGGGCCTGACTGAAGCTTTCTTT.

This clonotype appeared many times. V and J are TRBV12-3 or TRBV12-4 and TRBJ2-7; 7 nucleotides match TRBD2. Trimming at V came to 3 bases and at J to 4 bases, leaving 6 bases not matched to a gene. The CDR3 has 14 residues. CDR3 coding DNA: TGTGCCAGCAGTTTGGAGGTTAGCGGGTACGAGCAGTACTTC. It translates to CASSLEVSGYEQYF.

V usage is TRBV10-3 and J usage is TRBJ1-1; D gene uncertain. Germline assignment: CDR1 ENHRY and CDR2 SYGVKD. Between the trimmed V and J ends, which lost 4 bases and 3 bases, there was a span of 9 bases. This CDR3 has 13 residues. The CDR3 region is CAISVYVYTEAFF. In DNA form, the CDR3 reads TGTGCCATCAGTGTCTACGTTTACACTGAAGCTTTCTTT.

The rearrangement links TRBV11-2 to TRBJ2-2, with D uncertain. This CDR3 is 14 amino acids long. The germline V and J ends were trimmed by 5 bases and 7 bases, with 14 bases remaining between them. Germline V gene sequence: CDR1 SGHAT, CDR2 FQNNGV. CDR3: CASSPRSAGGELFF. The CDR3 coding sequence is TGTGCCAGCAGCCCACGGTCTGCTGGCGGGGAGCTGTTTTTT. Filled out from reference TRBV11-2 and TRBJ2-2, the complete variable domain reads EAGVAQSPRYKIIEKRQSVAFWCNPISGHATLYWYQQILGQGPKLLIQFQNNGVVDDSQLPKDRFSAERLKGVDSTLKIQPAKLEDSAVYLCASSPRSAGGELFFGEGSRLTVL.

This clonotype was seen many times. V is TRBV20-1 and J is TRBJ1-5; perhaps TRBD1 as D (6 bases). The CDR3 sequence is 17 residues long. Trimming removed 4 bases from V and 4 bases from J, with 23 bases in between. Germline lookup yields CDR1 DFQATT and CDR2 SNEGSKA (reference sequence). The CDR3 region is CSAKGPGSRGENQPQHF. Written as DNA, the CDR3 is TGCAGTGCTAAAGGACCCGGTTCTAGGGGGGAGAATCAGCCCCAGCATTTT.

This chain connects TRBV3-1 to TRBJ1-1; weak D call: TRBD1 (6 bases). The CDR3 has 14 amino acids. The germline gives CDR1 LGHDT, CDR2 YNNKEL (reference sequence). Trimming took off 5 bases at V and 2 bases at J, with 12 bases between the two ends. The CDR3 spells CASSWTVSNTEAFF. The CDR3 coding sequence is TGTGCCAGCAGCTGGACAGTTTCAAACACTGAAGCTTTCTTT.

This sequence joins TRBV20-1 and TRBJ2-6, with 9 positions matching TRBD1. Germline lookup yields CDR1 DFQATT and CDR2 SNEGSKA (reference sequence). This CDR3 has 18 residues. V was clipped by 1 base and J by 0 bases; unmatched bases: 7. In nucleotides, the CDR3 is TGCAGTGCTAGAGGGGGGACAGGGAGAAACTCTGGGGCCAACGTCCTGACTTTC. Protein: CSARGGTGRNSGANVLTF.

The chain joins TRBV20-1 to TRBJ2-2; D not certain. CDR3 length: 14 residues. From germline, CDR1 is DFQATT and CDR2 SNEGSKA (reference sequence). V dropped 1 base and J dropped 0 bases, with 6 bases sitting between them. The chain's CDR3 is CSARGGANTGELFF. Here the CDR3 DNA reads TGCAGTGCTAGAGGCGGTGCGAACACCGGGGAGCTGTTTTTT.

The table lists this clonotype with a few counts. The CDR3 coding sequence is TGTGCCAGCAGTCTCAGGGTCTCGAGCAATCAGCCCCAGCATTTT. This encodes CASSLRVSSNQPQHF. This chain connects TRBV7-8 to TRBJ1-5; D perhaps matches TRBD1 (5 bases). The V end lost 6 bases, the J end lost 1 base, and 13 bases lay between the germline ends. The CDR3 totals 15 residues. The germline gives CDR1 SGHVS, CDR2 FQNEAQ.

The chain uses TRBV20-1 and TRBJ2-7, with TRBD2 matching over 10 bases. This CDR3 contains 13 residues. The ends lost 2 bases at V and 7 bases at J; junction bases unmatched: 5. CDR1 is DFQATT and CDR2 is SNEGSKA in the germline V gene (reference sequence). The CDR3 nucleotides are TGCAGTGCTAGATACCTAGCGGGAGTAGAGCAGTACTTC. This translates into CSARYLAGVEQYF.

This clonotype was recorded many times. The chain joins TRBV7-9 to TRBJ2-5; the match to TRBD2 covers 10 bases. Germline V gives CDR1 SEHNR, CDR2 FQNEAQ (reference sequence). Trimming took 1 base from V and 5 from J; bases not matched to a gene: 7. CDR3 length equals 16 residues. This CDR3 is CASSLGLAGPGETQYF. The CDR3 bases are TGTGCCAGCAGCTTAGGACTAGCGGGTCCGGGGGAGACCCAGTACTTC. Full variable domain (remainder filled in from reference TRBV7-9 and TRBJ2-5): DTGVSQNPRHKITKRGQNVTFRCDPISEHNRLYWYRQTLGQGPEFLTYFQNEAQLEKSRLLSDRFSAERPKGSFSTLEIQRTEQGDSAMYLCASSLGLAGPGETQYFGPGTRLLVL.

The V gene is TRBV25-1, the J gene TRBJ1-1; D call uncertain. Deletions cut 1 base from V and 5 bases from J, with 11 bases between. This CDR3 has 14 amino acids. Germline values: CDR1 MGHDK, CDR2 SYGVNS. CDR3 residues: CASSESAGWTEAFF. The CDR3 DNA reads as TGTGCCAGCAGTGAATCTGCAGGTTGGACTGAAGCTTTCTTT.

This clonotype showed up many times. The gene calls are TRBV4-3 and TRBJ2-7; TRBD2 aligns across 11 bases. V was clipped by 0 bases and J by 6 bases; unmatched bases: 10. The CDR3 covers 17 residues. In germline, CDR1 is LGHNA, CDR2 YSLEER. CDR3 residues: CASSQEYASGRSGEQYF. The CDR3 DNA sequence: TGCGCCAGCAGCCAAGAATACGCTAGCGGGAGGTCAGGCGAGCAGTACTTC.

This chain uses TRBV20-1 with TRBJ2-3; D remains ambiguous. From germline, CDR1 is DFQATT and CDR2 SNEGSKA (reference sequence). The V end lost 4 bases, the J end lost 3 bases, and 8 bases lay between the germline ends. The CDR3 loop spans 12 amino acids. The CDR3 DNA is TGCAGTGCTATAGTGCTGACAGATACGCAGTATTTT. Encoded protein: CSAIVLTDTQYF.

The genes are TRBV6-2 or TRBV6-3 and TRBJ1-1, with 7 bases aligning to TRBD1. This CDR3 region has 14 residues. The trim removed 5 bases at V and 4 bases at J, leaving 7 bases unmatched. Per the germline V gene, CDR1 is MNHEY and CDR2 is SVGEGT. CDR3 sequence (DNA): TGTGCCAGCAGTCTACACAGGGGTGGCACTGAAGCTTTCTTT. Its protein is CASSLHRGGTEAFF.

V gene TRBV20-1 combines with J gene TRBJ2-4, with TRBD2 matching over 8 bases. The CDR3 totals 16 residues. J gave up 1 base and V 4 bases, and 9 bases lay outside the gene matches. The germline V gene encodes CDR1 DFQATT and CDR2 SNEGSKA (reference sequence). The DNA of the CDR3 is TGCAGTGCTAAGCGGGAGCATCGGGGGGCCAAAAACATTCAGTACTTC. Protein product: CSAKREHRGAKNIQYF.

This clonotype was observed many times. This sequence joins TRBV20-1 and TRBJ1-5; no definite D call. There are 14 residues in the CDR3. CDR1 is DFQATT, CDR2 SNEGSKA, per germline (reference sequence). Trimming cost V 6 bases and J 2 bases, with 14 bases left between them. CDR3 residues: CSAKSGGGNQPQHF. CDR3 in DNA: TGCAGTGCGAAGTCGGGTGGAGGCAATCAGCCCCAGCATTTT.

The chain has TRBV5-1 and TRBJ1-2, with TRBD1 identical over 10 bases. The CDR3 length is 14 residues. Looked up from germline, CDR1 is SGHRS and CDR2 is YFSETQ. V lost 3 bases and J lost 4; bases outside the gene matches: 3. Written as DNA, the CDR3 is TGCGCCAGCAGCTGGGGACAGGGGATCTATGGCTACACCTTC. This codes for CASSWGQGIYGYTF. Full variable domain (rest looked up from reference TRBV5-1 and TRBJ1-2): KAGVTQTPRYLIKTRGQQVTLSCSPISGHRSVSWYQQTPGQGLQFLFEYFSETQRNKGNFPGRFSGRQFSNSRSEMNVSTLELGDSALYLCASSWGQGIYGYTFGSGTRLTVV.

This clonotype appeared a few times. The chain uses TRBV15 and TRBJ1-5, with D perhaps TRBD1 (5 bases). The germline V gene has CDR1 LNHNV and CDR2 YYDKDF (reference sequence). CDR3 length equals 14 residues. The V and J ends lost 5 bases and 1 base respectively, with 9 bases between them. The CDR3 region has the DNA TGTGCCACCAGCGGGGGAGGGAGCAATCAGCCCCAGCATTTT. The encoded protein is CATSGGGSNQPQHF.

V gene TRBV3-1 combines with J gene TRBJ2-1; TRBD2 agrees at 7 bases. CDR1 LGHDT and CDR2 YNNKEL come from the germline V gene (reference sequence). The length of the CDR3 is 15 residues. After removal of 3 bases from V and 3 bases from J, the junction contained 5 bases not matched to a gene. DNA for the CDR3: TGTGCCAGCAGCCAGGCTAGCGGTAACTACAATGAGCAGTTCTTC. Translation: CASSQASGNYNEQFF.